The 9 T cell receptor beta chains given below trace back to one sample, sequenced in a study of OX40 agonist ivuxolimab in advanced cancers. Clones were read by immunoSEQ multiplex PCR, and TCRdb kept only the in-frame ones, dropping some. This sample has some 83,000 clones, with roughly 80% found just once. The source was CD4+ or CD8+ T cells sorted from blood, collected in a trial of the OX40 agonist ivuxolimab. The receptors stem from an adult with an advanced solid tumor such as melanoma, head and neck, liver or kidney cancer.

This clone was detected a few times. The J gene is TRBJ1-5, the V gene TRBV6-1; D unresolved. The CDR3 is made up of 13 amino acids. Germline V CDR1 and CDR2: MNHNS, SASEGT. V dropped 5 bases and J dropped 5 bases, with 10 bases sitting between them. The CDR3 DNA follows: TGTGCCAGCAGTCCCAAGTGGGATCAGCCCCAGCATTTT. It encodes CASSPKWDQPQHF.

This sequence joins TRBV2 and TRBJ1-1; no reliable D call. The CDR3 covers 16 residues. With 6 bases removed from V and 5 bases from J, the gap between germline ends came to 22 bases. The germline gives CDR1 SNHLY, CDR2 FYNNEI. CDR3 region: CASRISLGRGRTEAFF. CDR3 in DNA: TGTGCCAGCAGGATTTCCCTGGGGAGAGGGAGGACTGAAGCTTTCTTT.

This clone was detected once. V usage is TRBV11-2 and J usage is TRBJ2-1, with no clear D. This CDR3 region has 14 residues. CDR1 SGHAT and CDR2 FQNNGV come from the germline V gene. The ends were cut back, 1 base at V and 3 bases at J, with 7 bases in the middle. The CDR3 DNA reads TGTGCCAGCAGCTTAGGCCCCATCTACAATGAGCAGTTCTTC. Translation: CASSLGPIYNEQFF.

The chain couples TRBV7-2 to TRBJ2-2; TRBD2 is a possible D gene (5 bases). The CDR3 loop spans 15 amino acids. V lost 8 bases and J 1 base, leaving 14 bases between the germline ends. CDR1 and CDR2 from the germline V gene are SGHTA and FQGNSA. The CDR3 DNA follows: TGTGCCAGCCGCCTCGCACGGGGGAACACCGGGGAGCTGTTTTTT. Its protein is CASRLARGNTGELFF. The full variable domain, with the rest looked up from reference TRBV7-2 and TRBJ2-2, is GAGVSQSPSNKVTEKGKDVELRCDPISGHTALYWYRQSLGQGLEFLIYFQGNSAPDKSGLPSDRFSAERTGGSVSTLTIQRTQQEDSAVYLCASRLARGNTGELFFGEGSRLTVL.

The chain recombines TRBV6-5 with TRBJ1-1; D is possibly TRBD1 (5 bases). Germline lookup yields CDR1 MNHEY and CDR2 SVGAGI. The V gene lost 4 bases and the J gene lost 0 bases, with 15 bases spanning the gap. This CDR3 contains 16 residues. The CDR3 loop is CASSSGRTVMNTEAFF. DNA of the CDR3: TGTGCCAGCAGTTCGGGACGGACGGTCATGAACACTGAAGCTTTCTTT.

The chain recombines TRBV7-8 with TRBJ2-7, with a possible D match to TRBD1 (7 bases). Germline V gene sequence: CDR1 SGHVS, CDR2 FQNEAQ. CDR3 length: 14 amino acids. Trimming took off 1 base at V and 11 bases at J, with 18 bases between the two ends. The DNA for the CDR3 is TGTGCCAGCAGCTTAGGGGGGTGGACAGGAGGGAAGTACTTC. It yields the protein CASSLGGWTGGKYF.

This chain connects TRBV10-3 to TRBJ2-7; D is uncertain. The V end lost 0 bases, the J end lost 4 bases, and 13 bases lay between the germline ends. Germline CDR1 and CDR2: ENHRY and SYGVKD. The CDR3 totals 15 residues. In nucleotides, the CDR3 is TGTGCCATCAGTGAGTCGGAGACGGTCGGTTACGAGCAGTACTTC. Translation: CAISESETVGYEQYF.

A single count supports this clone. One end of the junction does not line up with germline, which may come from a read error. The chain is built from TRBV9 and TRBJ2-1, with D perhaps matching TRBD2 (6 bases). Germline-derived CDR1 and CDR2 are SGDLS and YYNGEE. The CDR3 loop spans 16 amino acids. The CDR3 loop is CASSVGGVSSSNEQFF. CDR3 sequence (DNA): TGTGCCAGCAGCGTAGGGGGGGTATCCTCCTCCAATGAGCAGTTCTTC.

The V gene is TRBV2, the J gene TRBJ2-1; possibly TRBD1 for D (5 bases). The CDR3 covers 15 residues. The V end was cut by 8 bases, the J end by 0 bases, with 14 bases between. Germline CDR1 SNHLY, CDR2 FYNNEI. The CDR3 DNA is TGTGCCAGCGTGCCGAGACAGTACTCCTACAATGAGCAGTTCTTC. Protein product: CASVPRQYSYNEQFF. The entire variable domain, with the rest obtained from reference TRBV2 and TRBJ2-1, is as follows: EPEVTQTPSHQVTQMGQEVILRCVPISNHLYFYWYRQILGQKVEFLVSFYNNEISEKSEIFDDQFSVERPDGSNFTLKIRSTKLEDSAMYFCASVPRQYSYNEQFFGPGTRLTVL.